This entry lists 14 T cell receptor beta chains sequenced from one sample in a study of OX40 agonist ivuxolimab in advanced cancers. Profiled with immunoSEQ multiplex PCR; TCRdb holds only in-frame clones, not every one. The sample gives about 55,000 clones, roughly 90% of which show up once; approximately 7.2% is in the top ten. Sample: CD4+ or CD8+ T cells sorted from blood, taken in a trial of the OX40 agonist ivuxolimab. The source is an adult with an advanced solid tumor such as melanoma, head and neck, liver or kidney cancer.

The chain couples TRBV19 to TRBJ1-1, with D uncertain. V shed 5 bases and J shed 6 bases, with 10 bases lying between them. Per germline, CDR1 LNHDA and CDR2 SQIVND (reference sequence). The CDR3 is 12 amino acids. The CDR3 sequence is CASSRSSPEAFF. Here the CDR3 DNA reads TGTGCCAGTAGTCGCTCGAGCCCTGAAGCTTTCTTT. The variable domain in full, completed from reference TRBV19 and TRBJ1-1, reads DGGITQSPKYLFRKEGQNVTLSCEQNLNHDAMYWYRQDPGQGLRLIYYSQIVNDFQKGDIAEGYSVSREKKESFPLTVTSAQKNPTAFYLCASSRSSPEAFFGQGTRLTVV.

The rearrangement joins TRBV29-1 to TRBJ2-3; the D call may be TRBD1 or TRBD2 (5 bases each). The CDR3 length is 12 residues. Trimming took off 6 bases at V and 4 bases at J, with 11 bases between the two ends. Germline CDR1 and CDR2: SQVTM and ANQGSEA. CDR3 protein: CSVSRGADTQYF. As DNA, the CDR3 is TGCAGCGTCTCTAGAGGGGCAGATACGCAGTATTTT.

In DNA form, the CDR3 reads TGTGCCAGCAGTCCCGGGGACAGGGGTTATGGAAACACCATATATTTT. Protein: CASSPGDRGYGNTIYF. The V gene is TRBV2, the J gene TRBJ1-3; TRBD1 aligns across 10 bases. The germline V gene has CDR1 SNHLY and CDR2 FYNNEI. Germline trimming cut 5 bases from V and 3 bases from J; bases unmatched to any gene: 7. The CDR3 runs 16 residues.

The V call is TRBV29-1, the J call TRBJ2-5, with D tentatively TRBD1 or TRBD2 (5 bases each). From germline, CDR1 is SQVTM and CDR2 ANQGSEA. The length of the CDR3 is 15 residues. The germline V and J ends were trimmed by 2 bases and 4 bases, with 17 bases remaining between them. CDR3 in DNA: TGCAGCGTTGAACGGGGTGTTGGGGGAATAGAGACCCAGTACTTC. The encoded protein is CSVERGVGGIETQYF.

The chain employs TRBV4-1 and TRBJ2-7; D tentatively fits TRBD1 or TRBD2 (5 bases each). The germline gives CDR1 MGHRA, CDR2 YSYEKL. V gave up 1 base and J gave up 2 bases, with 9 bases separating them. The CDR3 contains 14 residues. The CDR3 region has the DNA TGCGCCAGCAGCCAAGCTGGGGGACCCTACGAGCAGTACTTC. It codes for CASSQAGGPYEQYF.

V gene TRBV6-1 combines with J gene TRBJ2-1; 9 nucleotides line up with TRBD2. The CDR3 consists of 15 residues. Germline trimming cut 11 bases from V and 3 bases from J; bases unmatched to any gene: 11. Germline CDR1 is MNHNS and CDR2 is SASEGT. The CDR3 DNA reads TGTGCCGGTCAGGGTGCGGGAGGGGGCTACAATGAGCAGTTCTTC. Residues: CAGQGAGGGYNEQFF.

Here the CDR3 DNA reads TGTGCCAGCAGTCGAAGCGGGAGTTCCTACGAGCAGTACTTC. Translated, it gives CASSRSGSSYEQYF. This chain joins TRBV6-6 and TRBJ2-7, with 8 positions matching TRBD2. The V segment lost 5 bases and the J segment 1 base; nucleotides outside the gene matches: 4. CDR3 length: 14 residues. CDR1 is MNHNY, CDR2 SVGAGI, per germline (reference sequence).

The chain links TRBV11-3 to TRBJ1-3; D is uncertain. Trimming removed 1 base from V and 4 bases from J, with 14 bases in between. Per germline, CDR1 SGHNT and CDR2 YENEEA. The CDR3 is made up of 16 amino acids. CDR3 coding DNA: TGTGCCAGCAGCTTAGGTTCGTCGTTCGGGGGAAACACCATATATTTT. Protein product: CASSLGSSFGGNTIYF.

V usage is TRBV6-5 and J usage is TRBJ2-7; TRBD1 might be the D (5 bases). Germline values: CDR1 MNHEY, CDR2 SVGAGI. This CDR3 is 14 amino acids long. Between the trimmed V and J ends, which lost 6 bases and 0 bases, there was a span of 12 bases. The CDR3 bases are TGTGCCAGCAGCCGGACAAGGACCTCCTACGAGCAGTACTTC. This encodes CASSRTRTSYEQYF.

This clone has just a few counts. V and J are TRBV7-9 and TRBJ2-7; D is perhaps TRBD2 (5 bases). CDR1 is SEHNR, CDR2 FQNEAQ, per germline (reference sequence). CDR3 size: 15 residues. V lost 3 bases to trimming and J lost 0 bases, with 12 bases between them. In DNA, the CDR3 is TGTGCCAGCAGCTTTACGCGGGCTAGCTCCTACGAGCAGTACTTC. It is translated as CASSFTRASSYEQYF.

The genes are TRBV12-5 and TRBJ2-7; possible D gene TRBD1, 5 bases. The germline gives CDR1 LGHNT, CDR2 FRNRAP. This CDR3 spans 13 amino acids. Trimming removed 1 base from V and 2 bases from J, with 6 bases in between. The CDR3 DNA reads TGTGCTAGTGGTTTGGGACAGACCTACGAGCAGTACTTC. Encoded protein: CASGLGQTYEQYF.

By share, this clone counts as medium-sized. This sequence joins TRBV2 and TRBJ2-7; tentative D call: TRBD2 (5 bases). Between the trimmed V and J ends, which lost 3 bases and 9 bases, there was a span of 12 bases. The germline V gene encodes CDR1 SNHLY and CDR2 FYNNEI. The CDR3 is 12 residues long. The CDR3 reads CASSDTGRRQYF. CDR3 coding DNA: TGTGCCAGCAGTGATACGGGGAGAAGGCAGTACTTC. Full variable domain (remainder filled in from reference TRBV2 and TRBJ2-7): EPEVTQTPSHQVTQMGQEVILRCVPISNHLYFYWYRQILGQKVEFLVSFYNNEISEKSEIFDDQFSVERPDGSNFTLKIRSTKLEDSAMYFCASSDTGRRQYFGPGTRLTVT.

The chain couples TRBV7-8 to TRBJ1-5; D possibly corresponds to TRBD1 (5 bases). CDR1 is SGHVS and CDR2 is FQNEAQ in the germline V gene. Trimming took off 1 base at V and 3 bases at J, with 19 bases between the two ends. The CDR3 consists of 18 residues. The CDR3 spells CASSLDAAIGAHNQPQHF. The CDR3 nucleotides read TGTGCCAGCAGCTTAGACGCTGCGATAGGGGCCCACAATCAGCCCCAGCATTTT.

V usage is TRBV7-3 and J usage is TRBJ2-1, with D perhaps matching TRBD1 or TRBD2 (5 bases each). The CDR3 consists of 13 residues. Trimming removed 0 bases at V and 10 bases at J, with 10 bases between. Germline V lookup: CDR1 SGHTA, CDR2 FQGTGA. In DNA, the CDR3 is TGTGCCAGCAGCTTAACGTACCGGGGCGAGCAGTTCTTC. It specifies CASSLTYRGEQFF.